The rows below give T cell receptor beta chains drawn from one sample of a study of response to subunit inactivated influenza vaccine. TCRdb re-derived calls from the RT-PCR reads in MiXCR, one entry per CDR3 protein. There are 610,000 or so distinct CDR3 sequences in the sample; approximately 14% occur only once, and roughly 11% lies in the top ten. Here the sequenced sample was PBMCs from blood, taken approximately 12 days after vaccination. These TCRs come from a man in his fifties or sixties who received an inactivated influenza vaccine. The CDR3 runs from the conserved cysteine through the conserved F or W. The D gene is left open where the match is weak. Clone size appears in some rows only: once, few, many, or a class for an expanded clone.

NA	TRBV5-1	TRBJ2-7	few	TGCGCCAGCAGCTTGACACGAGACTCCTACGAGCAGTACTTC	CASSLTRDSYEQYF
NA	TRBV18	TRBJ1-6	many	TGTGCCAGCTCACCTACGTTCGGCAATTCACCCCTCCACTTT	CASSPTFGNSPLHF
TRBD1	TRBV7-2	TRBJ2-1	NA	TGTGCCAGCAGGCCTCGTCGGGACAGGGTCTACAATGAGCAGTTCTTC	CASRPRRDRVYNEQFF
NA	TRBV7-2	TRBJ2-5	few	TGTGCCAGCAGCTTAGATTACGGCCAAGAGACCCAGTACTTC	CASSLDYGQETQYF
NA	TRBV10-3	TRBJ1-2	many	TGTGCCATCAGTGAGGTGGGCGCCAGCTATGGCTACACCTTC	CAISEVGASYGYTF
TRBD2	TRBV29-1	TRBJ2-3	NA	TGCAGCGTTGGGGCCCGGGGGGATAGCGGAACAGATACGCAGTATTTT	CSVGARGDSGTDTQYF
TRBD2	TRBV19	TRBJ2-7	NA	TGTGCCAGTAGTATGGGATGGACTAGCGGGCTCACCTACGAGCAGTACTTC	CASSMGWTSGLTYEQYF
NA	TRBV11-2	TRBJ2-7	many	TGTGCCAGCAGCACCAGGGGCTACGAGCAGTACTTC	CASSTRGYEQYF
TRBD2	TRBV24-1	TRBJ2-1	NA	TGTGCCACCAGTGCCCAGGATAGCGGGAGGCCCTCCTACAATGAGCAGTTCTTC	CATSAQDSGRPSYNEQFF
NA	TRBV20-1	TRBJ2-1	NA	TGCAGTGCCCCACCCCAGGGTTGGAATGAGCAGTTCTTC	CSAPPQGWNEQFF
NA	TRBV15	TRBJ2-1	NA	TGTGCCACCAGCAGAGAAGTCACGGATGAGCAGTTCTTC	CATSREVTDEQFF
TRBD1	TRBV7-9	TRBJ1-4	NA	TGTGCCAGCAGCTCCGTAGGGGGCGGGGAAAAACTGTTTTTT	CASSSVGGGEKLFF
NA	TRBV5-1	TRBJ2-5	NA	TGCGCCAGCAGCTTGGGCCCCCGCGGACGTAACCAAGAGACCCAGTACTTC	CASSLGPRGRNQETQYF
TRBD2	TRBV20-1	TRBJ2-7	NA	TGCAGTGCCACGGGACTAGTCTACTACGAGCAGTACTTC	CSATGLVYYEQYF
NA	TRBV2	TRBJ1-5	few	TGTGCCAGCAGTACTGACTTCAATCAGCCCCAGCATTTT	CASSTDFNQPQHF
TRBD1	TRBV29-1	TRBJ2-5	few	TGCAGCGGAGCCAGACAGGGGTCAGAGACCCAGTACTTC	CSGARQGSETQYF
NA	TRBV5-1	TRBJ1-1	NA	TGCGCCAGCAGCTTAGGGGGGCCTGGCACTGAAGCTTTCTTT	CASSLGGPGTEAFF
NA	TRBV12-3/TRBV12-4	TRBJ2-5	few	TGTGCCAGCAGTTTATTAGTTAGACTTCGGGAAGAGACCCAGTACTTC	CASSLLVRLREETQYF
NA	TRBV24-1	TRBJ2-5	few	TGTGCCACCAGTGAGCCGACAGGACAAGAGACCCAGTACTTC	CATSEPTGQETQYF
NA	TRBV20-1	TRBJ1-4	few	TGCAGTGCTAGAGATCTTGGGACTGGTGAAAAACTGTTTTTT	CSARDLGTGEKLFF
NA	TRBV7-9	TRBJ2-1	few	TGTGCCAGCAGCCCCCGACAGTCCAGTGAGCAGTTCTTC	CASSPRQSSEQFF
TRBD1	TRBV20-1	TRBJ2-5	few	TGCAGTGCTCAGGCCGGGACAGGGGGGAAAGAGACCCAGTACTTC	CSAQAGTGGKETQYF
TRBD2	TRBV14	TRBJ2-7	few	TGTGCCAGCAGCCAAGAGGCGAGCGGGACCTCCCAGCAGTACTTC	CASSQEASGTSQQYF
NA	TRBV12-3/TRBV12-4	TRBJ1-2	NA	TGTGCCAGCAGTTTAACCAGGGCCTATGGCTACACCTTC	CASSLTRAYGYTF
NA	TRBV12-3/TRBV12-4	TRBJ2-3	NA	TGTGCCATAAAAATCGGGGGCCCACGTATAGATACGCAGTATTTT	CAIKIGGPRIDTQYF
TRBD1	TRBV5-1	TRBJ1-1	many	TGCGCCAGCAGCTTAAAAGGACAGGGGGCCTCTGAAGCTTTCTTT	CASSLKGQGASEAFF
NA	TRBV11-1	TRBJ2-3	few	TGTGCCAGCAGCTTAGTTATTCGGGACGGAAGGTTCACAGATACGCAGTATTTT	CASSLVIRDGRFTDTQYF
TRBD2	TRBV4-1	TRBJ2-3	NA	TGCGCCAGCAGCCGATACTATTCCGGGACTAGCGGTAGCACAGATACGCAGTATTTT	CASSRYYSGTSGSTDTQYF
NA	TRBV2	TRBJ2-3	NA	TGTGCCAGCCGTCCGGGGGAGCTCACAGATACGCAGTATTTT	CASRPGELTDTQYF
TRBD1	TRBV6-2/TRBV6-3	TRBJ2-7	NA	TGTGCCAGCAGTTACGGACAGGCCTCCTACGAGCAGTACTTC	CASSYGQASYEQYF
NA	TRBV29-1	TRBJ2-1	NA	TGCAGCGTTAGGAGCGCAAGCTCCTACAATGAGCAGTTCTTC	CSVRSASSYNEQFF
NA	TRBV29-1	TRBJ2-5	few	TGCAGCGTTGCCGGGACTTTCCAAGAGACCCAGTACTTC	CSVAGTFQETQYF
NA	TRBV28	TRBJ1-5	many	TGTGCCAGCAGTTTGGTTCAAGGTAGGCACGATCAGCCCCAGCATTTT	CASSLVQGRHDQPQHF
NA	TRBV12-3/TRBV12-4	TRBJ2-7	few	TGTGCCAGCAGTCCCCCCGGGACATCCACCTACGAGCAGTACTTC	CASSPPGTSTYEQYF
NA	TRBV7-9	TRBJ2-3	few	TGTGCCAGCAGCTTTCTCCGAGATACGCAGTATTTT	CASSFLRDTQYF
NA	TRBV10-3	TRBJ1-5	NA	TGTGCCATCAGTGAGTCCCCTTATAGCAATCAGCCCCAGCATTTT	CAISESPYSNQPQHF
NA	TRBV30	TRBJ1-2	NA	TGTGCCTGGGGGAGGGGACCCCTTCGAAACTATGGCTACACCTTC	CAWGRGPLRNYGYTF
TRBD2	TRBV5-1	TRBJ2-7	NA	TGCGCCAGCAGCTGGCGGGAGGGAAGCGAGCAGTACTTC	CASSWREGSEQYF
TRBD2	TRBV4-3	TRBJ2-1	NA	TGCGCCAGCAGCCAAGAGCTAGGGGCTAGCGGGGGGCATGAGCAGTTCTTC	CASSQELGASGGHEQFF
TRBD1	TRBV6-2/TRBV6-3	TRBJ1-2	once	TGTGCCAGCACCCCAGGCAGGGGGCGACGTTACTATGGCTACTCCTTC	CASTPGRGRRYYGYSF
NA	TRBV20-1	TRBJ2-1	many	TGCAGTGCTAGAGATATTGGTCAGAATTACAATGAGCAGTTCTTC	CSARDIGQNYNEQFF
NA	TRBV18	TRBJ1-4	NA	TGTGCCAGCTCACCCGAGGGCGGTGGTGAAAAACTGTTTTTT	CASSPEGGGEKLFF
NA	TRBV6-1	TRBJ2-7	many	TGTGCCGGGTCTACCTTTGGCTACGAGCAGTACTTC	CAGSTFGYEQYF
NA	TRBV15	TRBJ2-3	many	TGTGCCACCAGCAGAGATTTGTATAGGACAGATACGCAGTATTTT	CATSRDLYRTDTQYF
NA	TRBV5-1	TRBJ1-1	few	TGCGCCAGCAGCAAATCAGAGAACACTGAAGCTTTCTTT	CASSKSENTEAFF
NA	TRBV4-3	TRBJ1-1	NA	TGCGCCAGCAGCCCAGAGCCAGGAACTGAAGCTTTCTTT	CASSPEPGTEAFF
NA	TRBV5-5	TRBJ2-3	few	TGTGCCAGCAGCTCCCAGGTATACACAGATACGCAGTATTTT	CASSSQVYTDTQYF
NA	TRBV12-3/TRBV12-4	TRBJ2-7	NA	TGTGCCAGCAGTTCCCAGGCGTCCTACGAGCAGTACTTC	CASSSQASYEQYF
NA	TRBV9	TRBJ2-3	few	TGTGCCAGCAGCGCGCCCAGGGCTGGACTAAGCAGAGATACGCAGTATTTT	CASSAPRAGLSRDTQYF
NA	TRBV7-8	TRBJ2-1	NA	TGTGCCAGCAGCTTAGTGACAGCTATTGAGCAGTTCTTC	CASSLVTAIEQFF
NA	TRBV29-1	TRBJ2-7	few	TGCAGCGTTGATGTGGGGGACGAGCAGTACTTC	CSVDVGDEQYF
NA	TRBV10-3	TRBJ2-2	few	TGTGCCATCAGTGAGTCGAACCGGAGAGAGAACACCGGGGAGCTGTTTTTT	CAISESNRRENTGELFF
NA	TRBV11-3	TRBJ2-2	many	TGTGCCAGCAGCTTAGATTTGGGGAACACCGGGGAGCTGTTTTTT	CASSLDLGNTGELFF
NA	TRBV18	TRBJ2-5	NA	TGTGCCAGCTCACCCTCCGACAGTCGCCCGGGAACCCAGTACTTC	CASSPSDSRPGTQYF
NA	TRBV7-2	TRBJ2-2	few	TGTGCCAGCAGCGCCTCTCGCGGGGCCGGGGAGCTGTTTTTT	CASSASRGAGELFF
NA	TRBV18	TRBJ2-3	NA	TGTGCCAGCTCACCAGGGTCGAGGGTGGATACGCAGTATTTT	CASSPGSRVDTQYF
NA	TRBV7-2	TRBJ2-1	few	TGTGCCAGCAGCTTAGCAGGTGGGGGAATAGACAATGAGCAGTTCTTC	CASSLAGGGIDNEQFF